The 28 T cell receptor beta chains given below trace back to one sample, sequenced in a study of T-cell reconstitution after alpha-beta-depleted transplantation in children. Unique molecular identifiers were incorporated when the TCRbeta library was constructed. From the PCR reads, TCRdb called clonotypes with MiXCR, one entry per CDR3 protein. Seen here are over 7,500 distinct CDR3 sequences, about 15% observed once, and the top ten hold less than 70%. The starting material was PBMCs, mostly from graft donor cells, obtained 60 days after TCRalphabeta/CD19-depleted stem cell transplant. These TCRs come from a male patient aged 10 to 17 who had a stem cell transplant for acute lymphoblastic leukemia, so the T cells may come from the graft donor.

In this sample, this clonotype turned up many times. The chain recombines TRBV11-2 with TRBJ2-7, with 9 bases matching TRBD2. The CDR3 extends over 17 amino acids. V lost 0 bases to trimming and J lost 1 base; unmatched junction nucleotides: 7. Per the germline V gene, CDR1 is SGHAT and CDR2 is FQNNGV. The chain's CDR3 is CASSLDSNSGGSYEQYF. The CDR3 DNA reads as TGTGCCAGCAGCTTAGATTCGAATAGCGGGGGATCCTACGAGCAGTACTTC. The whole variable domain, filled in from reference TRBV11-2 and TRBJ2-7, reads EAGVAQSPRYKIIEKRQSVAFWCNPISGHATLYWYQQILGQGPKLLIQFQNNGVVDDSQLPKDRFSAERLKGVDSTLKIQPAKLEDSAVYLCASSLDSNSGGSYEQYFGPGTRLTVT.

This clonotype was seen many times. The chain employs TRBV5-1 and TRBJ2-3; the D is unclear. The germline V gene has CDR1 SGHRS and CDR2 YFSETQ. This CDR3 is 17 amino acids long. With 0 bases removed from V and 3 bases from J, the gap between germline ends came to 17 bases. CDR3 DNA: TGCGCCAGCAGCTTGGGGACCGGCGGTGGGTGGACAGATACGCAGTATTTT. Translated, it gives CASSLGTGGGWTDTQYF.

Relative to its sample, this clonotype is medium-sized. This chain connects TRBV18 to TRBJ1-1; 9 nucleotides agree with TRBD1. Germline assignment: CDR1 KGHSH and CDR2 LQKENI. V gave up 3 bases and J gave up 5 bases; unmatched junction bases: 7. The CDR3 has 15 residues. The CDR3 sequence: CASSPFVDRGTEAFF. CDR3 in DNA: TGTGCCAGCTCACCCTTCGTGGACAGGGGTACTGAAGCTTTCTTT.

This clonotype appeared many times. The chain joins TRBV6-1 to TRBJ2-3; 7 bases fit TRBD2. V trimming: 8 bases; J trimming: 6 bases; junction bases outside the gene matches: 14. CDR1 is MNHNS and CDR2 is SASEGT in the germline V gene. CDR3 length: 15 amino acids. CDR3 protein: CASGSSGGEGDTQYF. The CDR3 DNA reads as TGTGCCAGCGGCTCCTCAGGCGGGGAGGGGGATACGCAGTATTTT.

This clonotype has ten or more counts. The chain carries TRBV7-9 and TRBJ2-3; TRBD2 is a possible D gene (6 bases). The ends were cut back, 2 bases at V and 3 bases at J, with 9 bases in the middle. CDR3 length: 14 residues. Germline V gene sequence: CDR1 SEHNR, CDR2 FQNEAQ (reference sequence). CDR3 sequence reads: CASSLSRGTDTQYF. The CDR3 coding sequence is TGTGCCAGCAGCTTAAGCCGGGGGACAGATACGCAGTATTTT.

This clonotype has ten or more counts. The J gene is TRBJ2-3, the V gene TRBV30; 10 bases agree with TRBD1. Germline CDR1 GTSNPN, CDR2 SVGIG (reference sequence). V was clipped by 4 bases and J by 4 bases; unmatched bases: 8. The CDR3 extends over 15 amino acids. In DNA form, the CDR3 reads TGTGCCTGGATATGGCGGGACAGGGGACCAGATACGCAGTATTTT. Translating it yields CAWIWRDRGPDTQYF.

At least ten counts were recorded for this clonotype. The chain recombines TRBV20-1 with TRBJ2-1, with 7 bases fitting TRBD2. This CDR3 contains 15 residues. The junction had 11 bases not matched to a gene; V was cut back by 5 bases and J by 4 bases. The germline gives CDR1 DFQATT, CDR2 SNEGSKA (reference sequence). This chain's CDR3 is CSAGQWRGRYNEQFF. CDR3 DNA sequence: TGCAGTGCTGGGCAATGGCGGGGGAGGTACAATGAGCAGTTCTTC.

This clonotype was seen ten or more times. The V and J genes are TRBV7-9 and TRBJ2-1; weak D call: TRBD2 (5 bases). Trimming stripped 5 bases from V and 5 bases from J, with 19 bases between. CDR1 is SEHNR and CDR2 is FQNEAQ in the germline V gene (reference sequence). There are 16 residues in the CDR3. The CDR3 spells CASSPPLAPNDNEQFF. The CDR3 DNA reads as TGTGCCAGCAGCCCGCCCTTAGCGCCTAATGACAATGAGCAGTTCTTC. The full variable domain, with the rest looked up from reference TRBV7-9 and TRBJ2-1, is DTGVSQNPRHKITKRGQNVTFRCDPISEHNRLYWYRQTLGQGPEFLTYFQNEAQLEKSRLLSDRFSAERPKGSFSTLEIQRTEQGDSAMYLCASSPPLAPNDNEQFFGPGTRLTVL.

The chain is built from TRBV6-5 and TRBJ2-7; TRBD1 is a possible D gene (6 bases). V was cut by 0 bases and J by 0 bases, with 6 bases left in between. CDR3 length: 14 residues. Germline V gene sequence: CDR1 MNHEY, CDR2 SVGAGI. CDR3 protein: CASSYSDSSYEQYF. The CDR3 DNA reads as TGTGCCAGCAGTTACTCGGACAGCTCCTACGAGCAGTACTTC.

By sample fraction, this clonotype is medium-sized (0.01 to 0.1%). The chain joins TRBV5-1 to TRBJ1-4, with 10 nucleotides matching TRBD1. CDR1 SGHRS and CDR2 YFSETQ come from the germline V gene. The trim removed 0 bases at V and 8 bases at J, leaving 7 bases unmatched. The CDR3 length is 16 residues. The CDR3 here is CASSLASRTGGEKLFF. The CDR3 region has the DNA TGCGCCAGCAGCTTGGCCTCCCGGACAGGGGGAGAAAAACTGTTTTTT.

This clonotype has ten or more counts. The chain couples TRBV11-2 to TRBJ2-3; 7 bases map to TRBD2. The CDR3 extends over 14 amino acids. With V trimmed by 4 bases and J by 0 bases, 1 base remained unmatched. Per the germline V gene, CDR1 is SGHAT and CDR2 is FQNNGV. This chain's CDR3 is CASSSSGSTDTQYF. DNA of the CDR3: TGTGCCAGCAGCTCTAGCGGTAGCACAGATACGCAGTATTTT.

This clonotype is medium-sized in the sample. The CDR3 reads CASSLGREGLRTEAFF. CDR3 nucleotide sequence: TGTGCCAGCAGCTTGGGCCGGGAGGGGCTACGCACTGAAGCTTTCTTT. J is TRBJ1-1 and V is TRBV5-6, with D possibly TRBD1 on 5 matching bases. Germline V gives CDR1 SGHDT, CDR2 YYEEEE. There are 16 residues in the CDR3. The ends were cut back, 0 bases at V and 4 bases at J, with 16 bases in the middle.

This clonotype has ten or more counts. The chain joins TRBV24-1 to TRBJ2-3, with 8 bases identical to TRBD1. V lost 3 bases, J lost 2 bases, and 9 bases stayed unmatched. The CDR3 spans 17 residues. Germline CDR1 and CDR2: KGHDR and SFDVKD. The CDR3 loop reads CATSDPRQGHPTDTQYF. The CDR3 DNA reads TGTGCCACCAGTGATCCTCGACAGGGGCACCCCACAGATACGCAGTATTTT.

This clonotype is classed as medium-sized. The DNA of the CDR3 is TGTGCCAGCAGCGCGGACTCACAGGGAGCCAAAAACATTCAGTACTTC. Residues: CASSADSQGAKNIQYF. The rearrangement joins TRBV9 to TRBJ2-4; D possibly corresponds to TRBD1 (6 bases). The CDR3 totals 16 residues. Looked up from germline, CDR1 is SGDLS and CDR2 is YYNGEE. The germline V and J ends were trimmed by 3 bases and 0 bases, with 13 bases remaining between them.

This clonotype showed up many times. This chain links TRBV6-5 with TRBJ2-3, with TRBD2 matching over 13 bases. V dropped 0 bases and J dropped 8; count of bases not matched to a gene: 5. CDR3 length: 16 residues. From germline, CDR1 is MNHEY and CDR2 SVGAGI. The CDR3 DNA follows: TGTGCCAGCAGTTACTCGATGGGGACTAGCGGGGTTACGCAGTATTTT. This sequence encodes CASSYSMGTSGVTQYF.

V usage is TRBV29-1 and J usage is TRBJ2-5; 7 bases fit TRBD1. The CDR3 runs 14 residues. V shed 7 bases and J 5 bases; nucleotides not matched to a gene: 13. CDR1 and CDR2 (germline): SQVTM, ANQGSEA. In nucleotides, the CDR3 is TGCAGCGCGAGACAGGGTGGGAGAACGGAGACCCAGTACTTC. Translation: CSARQGGRTETQYF. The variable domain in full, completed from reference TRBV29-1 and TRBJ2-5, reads SAVISQKPSRDICQRGTSLTIQCQVDSQVTMMFWYRQQPGQSLTLIATANQGSEATYESGFVIDKFPISRPNLTFSTLTVSNMSPEDSSIYLCSARQGGRTETQYFGPGTRLLVL.

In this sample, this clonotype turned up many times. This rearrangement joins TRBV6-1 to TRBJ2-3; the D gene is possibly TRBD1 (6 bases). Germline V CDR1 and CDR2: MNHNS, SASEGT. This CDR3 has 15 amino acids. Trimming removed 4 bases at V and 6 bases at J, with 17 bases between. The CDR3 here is CASSARDWGQDTQYF. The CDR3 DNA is TGTGCCAGCAGTGCCCGGGATTGGGGGCAGGATACGCAGTATTTT.

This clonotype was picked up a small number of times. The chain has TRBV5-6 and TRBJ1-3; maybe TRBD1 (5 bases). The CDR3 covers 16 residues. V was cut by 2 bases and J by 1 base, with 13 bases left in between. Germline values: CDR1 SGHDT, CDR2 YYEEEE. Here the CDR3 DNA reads TGTGCCAGCAGCTTTACTCCAGGGAATTCTGGAAACACCATATATTTT. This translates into CASSFTPGNSGNTIYF.

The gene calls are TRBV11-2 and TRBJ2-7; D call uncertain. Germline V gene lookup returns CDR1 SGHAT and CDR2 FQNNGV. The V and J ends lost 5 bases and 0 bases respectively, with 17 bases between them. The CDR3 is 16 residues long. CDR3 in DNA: TGTGCCAGCAGCCACACAAGGAATCTAGTCTCCTACGAGCAGTACTTC. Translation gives CASSHTRNLVSYEQYF.

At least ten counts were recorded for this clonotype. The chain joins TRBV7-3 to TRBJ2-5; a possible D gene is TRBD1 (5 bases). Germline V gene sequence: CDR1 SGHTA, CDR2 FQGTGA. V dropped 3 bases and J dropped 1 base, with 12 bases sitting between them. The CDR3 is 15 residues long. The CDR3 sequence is CASSFRGALQETQYF. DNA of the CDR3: TGTGCCAGCAGCTTTCGTGGGGCACTCCAAGAGACCCAGTACTTC.

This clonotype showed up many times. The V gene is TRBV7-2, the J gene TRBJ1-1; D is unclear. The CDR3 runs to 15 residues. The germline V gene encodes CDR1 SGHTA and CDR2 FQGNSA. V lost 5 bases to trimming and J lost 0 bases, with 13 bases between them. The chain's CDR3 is CASSPRVGMNTEAFF. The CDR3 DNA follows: TGTGCCAGCAGCCCCCGGGTGGGGATGAACACTGAAGCTTTCTTT. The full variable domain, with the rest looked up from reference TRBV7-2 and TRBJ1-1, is GAGVSQSPSNKVTEKGKDVELRCDPISGHTALYWYRQSLGQGLEFLIYFQGNSAPDKSGLPSDRFSAERTGGSVSTLTIQRTQQEDSAVYLCASSPRVGMNTEAFFGQGTRLTVV.

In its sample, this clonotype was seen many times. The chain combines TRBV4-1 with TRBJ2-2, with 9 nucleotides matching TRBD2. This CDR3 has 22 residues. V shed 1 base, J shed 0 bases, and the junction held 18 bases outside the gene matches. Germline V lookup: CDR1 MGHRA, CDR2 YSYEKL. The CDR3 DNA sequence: TGCGCCAGCAGCCAAGTGAGGGGTAGCGGGAGACAGTTTCGATCGAACACCGGGGAGCTGTTTTTT. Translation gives CASSQVRGSGRQFRSNTGELFF.

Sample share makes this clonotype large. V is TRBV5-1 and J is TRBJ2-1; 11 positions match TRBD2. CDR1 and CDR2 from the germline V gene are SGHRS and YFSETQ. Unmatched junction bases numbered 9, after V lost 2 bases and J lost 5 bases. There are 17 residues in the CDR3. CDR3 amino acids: CASSFSLAGGQDNEQFF. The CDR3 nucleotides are TGCGCCAGCAGCTTCTCCTTAGCGGGAGGGCAAGACAATGAGCAGTTCTTC. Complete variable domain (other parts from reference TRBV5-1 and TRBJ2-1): KAGVTQTPRYLIKTRGQQVTLSCSPISGHRSVSWYQQTPGQGLQFLFEYFSETQRNKGNFPGRFSGRQFSNSRSEMNVSTLELGDSALYLCASSFSLAGGQDNEQFFGPGTRLTVL.

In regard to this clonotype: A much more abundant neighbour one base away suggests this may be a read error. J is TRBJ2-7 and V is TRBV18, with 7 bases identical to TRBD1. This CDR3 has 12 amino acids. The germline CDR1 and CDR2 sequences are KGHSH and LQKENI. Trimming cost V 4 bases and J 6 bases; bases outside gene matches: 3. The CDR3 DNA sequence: TGTGCCAGCTCACAGACAGGGTGCGAGCAGTACTTC. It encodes CASSQTGCEQYF.

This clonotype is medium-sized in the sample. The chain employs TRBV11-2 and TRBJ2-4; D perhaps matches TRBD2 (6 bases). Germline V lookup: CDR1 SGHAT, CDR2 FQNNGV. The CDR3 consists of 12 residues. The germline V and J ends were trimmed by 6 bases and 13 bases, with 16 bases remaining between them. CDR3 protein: CASRGRGRRQYF. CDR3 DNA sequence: TGTGCCAGCAGGGGGCGGGGACGGCGACAGTACTTC.

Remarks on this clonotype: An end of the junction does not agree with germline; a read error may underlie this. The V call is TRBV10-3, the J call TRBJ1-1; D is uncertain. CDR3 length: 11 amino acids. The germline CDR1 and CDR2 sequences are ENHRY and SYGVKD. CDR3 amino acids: CSISEYTEAFF. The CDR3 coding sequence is TGTTCCATCAGTGAGTACACTGAAGCTTTCTTT.

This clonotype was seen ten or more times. The CDR3 DNA follows: TGTGCCAGCAGCTTAGGCGGGGGGTACAATGAGCAGTTCTTC. Protein: CASSLGGGYNEQFF. V is TRBV7-3 and J is TRBJ2-1; 8 positions agree with TRBD2. With 2 bases clipped from V and 4 bases from J, the junction kept 1 base outside the gene matches. There are 14 residues in the CDR3. Germline V gene data show CDR1 as SGHTA and CDR2 as FQGTGA.

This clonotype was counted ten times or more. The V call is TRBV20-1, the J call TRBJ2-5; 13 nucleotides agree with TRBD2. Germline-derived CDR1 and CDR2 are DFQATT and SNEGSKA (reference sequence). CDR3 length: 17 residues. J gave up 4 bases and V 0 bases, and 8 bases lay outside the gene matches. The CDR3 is CSARDALTSGGGETQYF. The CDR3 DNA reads TGCAGTGCTAGAGATGCTCTAACTAGCGGGGGGGGAGAGACCCAGTACTTC.